This T cell receptor (beta chain) was captured in a study of blood T cell repertoires in COVID-19. Overall study context: The United States, Italy and Spain were the sources of the acute and convalescent COVID-19 samples. In each case, the material was cDNA or gDNA derived from T cells, B-cell-depleted T cells, or PBMCs.

The CDR3 length is 13 residues. V was trimmed by 4 bases and J by 11 bases, leaving 17 bases between them. The germline gives CDR1 LNHDA, CDR2 SQIVND (reference sequence). In the original analysis: Researchers report that nucleated cell counts were estimated from reference gene primer amplification. Profiled with immunoSEQ multiplex PCR; TCRdb holds only in-frame clones, not every one. For V, J and clone size, that table is used; D and trimming come from the DNA. Of tens of thousands of clones in the sample, about 81% were seen once. In this sample, this clone turned up a few times. This TCR derives from a human donor in a cohort sampled during active COVID-19. The chain combines TRBV19 with TRBJ1-1; the D gene is possibly TRBD1 (5 bases). Sequencing was performed on peripheral blood. The CDR3 spells CASSTFGHPVAFF. CDR3 bases: TGTGCCAGTAGTACGTTCGGACACCCAGTCGCTTTCTTT.